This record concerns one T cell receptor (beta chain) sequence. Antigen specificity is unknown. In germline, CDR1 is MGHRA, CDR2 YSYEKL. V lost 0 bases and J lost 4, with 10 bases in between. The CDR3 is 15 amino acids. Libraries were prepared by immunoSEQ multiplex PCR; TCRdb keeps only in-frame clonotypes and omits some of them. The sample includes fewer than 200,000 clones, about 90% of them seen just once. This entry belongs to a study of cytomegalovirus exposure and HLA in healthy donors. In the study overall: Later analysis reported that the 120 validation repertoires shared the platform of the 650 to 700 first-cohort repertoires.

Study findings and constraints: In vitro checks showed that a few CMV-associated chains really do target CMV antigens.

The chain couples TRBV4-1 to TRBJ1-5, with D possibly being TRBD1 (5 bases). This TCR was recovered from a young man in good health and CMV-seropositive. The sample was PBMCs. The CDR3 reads CASSQDPDMNQPQHF. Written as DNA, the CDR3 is TGCGCCAGCAGCCAAGATCCGGACATGAATCAGCCCCAGCATTTT.